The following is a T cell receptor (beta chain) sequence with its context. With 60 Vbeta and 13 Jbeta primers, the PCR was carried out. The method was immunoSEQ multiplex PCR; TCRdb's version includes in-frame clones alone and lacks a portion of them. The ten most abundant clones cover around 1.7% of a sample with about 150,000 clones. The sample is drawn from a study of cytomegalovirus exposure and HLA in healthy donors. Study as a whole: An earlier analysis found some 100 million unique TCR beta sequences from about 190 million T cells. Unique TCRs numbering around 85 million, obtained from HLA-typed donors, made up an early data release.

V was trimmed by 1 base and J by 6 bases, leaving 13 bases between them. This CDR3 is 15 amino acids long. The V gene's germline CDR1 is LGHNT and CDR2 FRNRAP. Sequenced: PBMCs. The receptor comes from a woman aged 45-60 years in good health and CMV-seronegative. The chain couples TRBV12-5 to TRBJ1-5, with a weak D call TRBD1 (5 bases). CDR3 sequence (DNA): TGTGCTAGTGGTTTGGACGGGTGGGGGGGTCAGCCCCAGCATTTT. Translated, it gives CASGLDGWGGQPQHF.